One TCR beta chain is described in this entry. CDR3 length: 14 residues. Germline-derived CDR1 and CDR2 are MDHEN and SYDVKM. The V segment lost 6 bases and the J segment 6 bases; nucleotides outside the gene matches: 7. This sample is part of a study of T cell changes during pregnancy in multiple sclerosis. This table comes from immunoSEQ multiplex PCR, and its TCRdb copy is limited to in-frame clones, with some not included. This table holds about 80,000 clones, just over 90% found once. Specimen: peripheral blood, collected before pregnancy. The TCR originated in a female donor with multiple sclerosis, enrolled in a pregnancy study. This rearrangement joins TRBV28 to TRBJ2-3; 9 bases map to TRBD2. This CDR3 reads CASSQAGGSDTQYF. CDR3 bases: TGTGCCAGCAGCCAAGCGGGGGGCTCTGATACGCAGTATTTT.